Listed here are 12 T cell receptor beta chains from one sample, sequenced in a study of shared clonotypes between healthy human individuals. Repertoires were generated with immunoSEQ multiplex PCR, while TCRdb's copy carries only in-frame clones and drops some. The table lists about half a million clones, roughly 80% of them singletons. The sequenced material came from PBMCs. The receptors were sampled from a woman aged 40 to 49 in good health. Some clones in this sample may be carry-over from other donors' samples.

The chain has TRBV6-6 and TRBJ2-3; 8 positions match TRBD1. CDR1 and CDR2 from the germline V gene are MNHNY and SVGAGI (reference sequence). V lost 4 bases to trimming and J lost 7 bases; unmatched junction nucleotides: 7. There are 14 residues in the CDR3. The DNA for the CDR3 is TGTGCCAGCAGTTCGCAGGGGGCGGGTTATACGCAGTATTTT. Its protein product is CASSSQGAGYTQYF.

V is TRBV19 and J is TRBJ2-7, with a tentative D call TRBD2 (6 bases). Per germline, CDR1 LNHDA and CDR2 SQIVND (reference sequence). The CDR3 contains 14 residues. V dropped 5 bases and J dropped 0 bases, with 11 bases sitting between them. The CDR3 DNA is TGTGCCAGTAGTGCCCGGACTAACTCCTACGAGCAGTACTTC. It encodes CASSARTNSYEQYF.

This chain uses TRBV27 with TRBJ1-5, with no clear D. V dropped 10 bases and J dropped 6 bases, with 16 bases sitting between them. CDR1 is MNHEY, CDR2 SMNVEV, per germline (reference sequence). The CDR3 runs to 13 residues. CDR3 loop: CATRRGFGQPQHF. The DNA of the CDR3 is TGTGCCACCCGGAGAGGGTTCGGTCAGCCCCAGCATTTT.

This clone came up once. The gene calls are TRBV11-3 and TRBJ2-5; TRBD2 matches at 7 bases. This CDR3 has 13 amino acids. Germline V gives CDR1 SGHNT, CDR2 YENEEA. Trimming at V came to 5 bases and at J to 5 bases, leaving 5 bases not matched to a gene. This chain's CDR3 is CASSPTAGETQYF. CDR3 DNA: TGTGCCAGCAGCCCGACAGCGGGGGAGACCCAGTACTTC.

CDR3 bases: TGTGCCAGCAGCCTAACTCCGGAGACCGGGACGCAGTATTTT. Protein product: CASSLTPETGTQYF. The chain links TRBV11-3 to TRBJ2-3; D gene ambiguous. CDR1 SGHNT and CDR2 YENEEA come from the germline V gene. The ends were cut back, 5 bases at V and 9 bases at J, with 18 bases in the middle. The CDR3 is 14 amino acids. Supplemented by reference TRBV11-3 and TRBJ2-3, the full variable domain reads EAGVVQSPRYKIIEKKQPVAFWCNPISGHNTLYWYLQNLGQGPELLIRYENEEAVDDSQLPKDRFSAERLKGVDSTLKIQPAELGDSAVYLCASSLTPETGTQYFGPGTRLTVL.

The chain has TRBV28 and TRBJ2-6; D might be TRBD2 (6 bases). Germline loops: CDR1 MDHEN, CDR2 SYDVKM. Trimming cost V 7 bases and J 1 base, with 20 bases left between them. The CDR3 has 18 residues. The CDR3 DNA reads TGTGCCAGCACCGGAACGCGGGATACAAGATCTGGGGCCAACGTCCTGACTTTC. Translation gives CASTGTRDTRSGANVLTF.

Turning to this clone: A read error likely explains this, since a far larger clone differs by one base. This chain joins TRBV11-2 and TRBJ2-7, with D unresolved. Trimming took 2 bases from V and 4 from J, leaving 12 bases between them. Per germline, CDR1 SGHAT and CDR2 FQNNGV. This CDR3 has 14 amino acids. This CDR3 reads CASSLYRLFYEQYF. The CDR3 DNA sequence: TGTGCCAGCAGCTTATATCGATTATTTTACGAGCAGTACTTC.

On this clone itself: With a much larger clone just one base away, this may be a read error. Other nucleotide sequences from this sample produce the same CDR3. The V call is TRBV30, the J call TRBJ2-1, with no clear D. The germline V gene has CDR1 GTSNPN and CDR2 SVGIG (reference sequence). This CDR3 contains 13 residues. Trimming took off 2 bases at V and 6 bases at J, with 11 bases between the two ends. The CDR3, as DNA: TGTGCCTGGAGTATTACCAGCTCCAATGAGCAGTTCTTC. Encoded protein: CAWSITSSNEQFF.

The chain employs TRBV18 and TRBJ1-5; TRBD1 matches 8 bases. The ends lost 6 bases at V and 3 bases at J; junction bases unmatched: 10. The CDR3 is 16 amino acids. CDR1 and CDR2 from the germline V gene are KGHSH and LQKENI. The CDR3 coding sequence is TGTGCCAGCTCGAAGCTTGGACAGGGCGACAATCAGCCCCAGCATTTT. It codes for CASSKLGQGDNQPQHF. Filled out from reference TRBV18 and TRBJ1-5, the complete variable domain reads NAGVMQNPRHLVRRRGQEARLRCSPMKGHSHVYWYRQLPEEGLKFMVYLQKENIIDESGMPKERFSAEFPKEGPSILRIQQVVRGDSAAYFCASSKLGQGDNQPQHFGDGTRLSIL.

As to this clone: The sample contains more than one DNA sequence encoding this CDR3. The chain recombines TRBV4-1 with TRBJ2-1; TRBD2 might be the D (6 bases). Trimming stripped 0 bases from V and 0 bases from J, with 9 bases between. Germline V gene lookup returns CDR1 MGHRA and CDR2 YSYEKL. The CDR3 covers 16 residues. CDR3 sequence: CASSQDSGPSYNEQFF. CDR3 bases: TGCGCCAGCAGCCAAGATAGCGGACCCTCCTACAATGAGCAGTTCTTC.

The V gene is TRBV6-6, the J gene TRBJ1-1; 9 bases map to TRBD1. The CDR3 spans 13 residues. V gave up 7 bases and J gave up 4 bases; unmatched junction bases: 4. Germline-derived CDR1 and CDR2 are MNHNY and SVGAGI (reference sequence). The CDR3 DNA reads TGTGCCAGCATTGGGACAGGGAGCACTGAAGCTTTCTTT. This sequence encodes CASIGTGSTEAFF.

The chain has TRBV5-6 and TRBJ1-2; 8 nucleotides align to TRBD1. The CDR3 has 13 residues. J was trimmed by 8 bases and V by 2 bases; bases with no gene match: 5. CDR1 is SGHDT and CDR2 is YYEEEE in the germline V gene. CDR3 loop: CASSFPTGEGYTF. DNA for the CDR3: TGTGCCAGCAGCTTTCCGACAGGGGAAGGCTACACCTTC.